The 10 T cell receptor beta chains listed next were all sequenced from one sample in a study of CD8 T cells in Susac syndrome. When the RNA was reverse transcribed, random hexamers were used with an input of roughly 0.5 to 1 ug. One entry per CDR3 protein results from TCRdb running MiXCR on the immunoSEQ multiplex PCR reads. Here the sample spans around 200,000 distinct CDR3 sequences, about 95% being singletons. The sequenced sample was CD4+ T cells from PBMCs. The receptor set was obtained from a human donor with Susac syndrome.

The chain couples TRBV28 to TRBJ1-2, with D hard to call. The germline V and J ends were trimmed by 6 bases and 5 bases, with 22 bases remaining between them. In germline, CDR1 is MDHEN, CDR2 SYDVKM. The CDR3 sequence is 16 residues long. The CDR3 sequence: CASSLRRGAGGYGYTF. CDR3 sequence (DNA): TGTGCCAGCAGCCTCAGACGTGGCGCGGGAGGATATGGCTACACCTTC.

The J gene is TRBJ1-1, the V gene TRBV20-1; D perhaps matches TRBD1 (6 bases). The CDR3 loop spans 13 amino acids. V was trimmed by 0 bases and J by 2 bases, leaving 7 bases between them. Germline V gives CDR1 DFQATT, CDR2 SNEGSKA (reference sequence). CDR3 sequence: CSAREQGNTEAFF. DNA for the CDR3: TGCAGTGCTAGAGAACAGGGCAACACTGAAGCTTTCTTT.

The chain recombines TRBV20-1 with TRBJ2-3; possible D gene TRBD1, 6 bases. The CDR3 extends over 17 amino acids. The germline gives CDR1 DFQATT, CDR2 SNEGSKA (reference sequence). V dropped 4 bases and J dropped 1 base, with 21 bases sitting between them. CDR3 in DNA: TGCAGTGCTAACACAGGGAGAGGAGTTCGTGGCACAGATACGCAGTATTTT. Its translation: CSANTGRGVRGTDTQYF.

This chain joins TRBV12-3 or TRBV12-4 and TRBJ2-7, with a possible D match to TRBD1 (5 bases). Trimming cost V 5 bases and J 6 bases, with 20 bases left between them. This CDR3 region has 15 residues. This CDR3 reads CASSERDSLSGEQYF. Here the CDR3 DNA reads TGTGCCAGCAGTGAACGAGACAGTCTCTCTGGCGAGCAGTACTTC.

The CDR3 DNA is TGTGCCACCAGTGACAAGGACAGTCGTGATCCTTGGGGTGAAAAACTGTTTTTT. Translation: CATSDKDSRDPWGEKLFF. The chain joins TRBV24-1 to TRBJ1-4, with D possibly being TRBD1 (6 bases). There are 18 residues in the CDR3. Trimming left V 4 bases short and J 7 bases short, with 24 bases between. CDR1 and CDR2 from the germline V gene are KGHDR and SFDVKD.

The chain has TRBV29-1 and TRBJ2-1, with 8 bases matching TRBD1. V trimming: 4 bases; J trimming: 2 bases; junction bases outside the gene matches: 4. The germline gives CDR1 SQVTM, CDR2 ANQGSEA. The CDR3 length is 14 residues. The CDR3 is CSVAPGGPYNEQFF. CDR3 nucleotide sequence: TGCAGCGTTGCCCCAGGGGGCCCCTACAATGAGCAGTTCTTC.

CDR3 in DNA: TGCAGTGCTTATAGAGGACAGGCCGGTCGGACAGATACGCAGTATTTT. It codes for CSAYRGQAGRTDTQYF. The chain couples TRBV20-1 to TRBJ2-3; 7 nucleotides line up with TRBD1. The CDR3 loop spans 16 amino acids. The germline V gene has CDR1 DFQATT and CDR2 SNEGSKA (reference sequence). After removal of 5 bases from V and 3 bases from J, the junction contained 14 bases not matched to a gene.

V and J are TRBV27 and TRBJ2-5; D gene ambiguous. V lost 5 bases to trimming and J lost 2 bases, with 9 bases between them. From germline, CDR1 is MNHEY and CDR2 SMNVEV (reference sequence). The CDR3 has 13 amino acids. Here the CDR3 DNA reads TGTGCCAGCAGTCGGACCGAGCAAGAGACCCAGTACTTC. Translated: CASSRTEQETQYF.

V is TRBV5-1 and J is TRBJ1-3, with D unclear. Deletions cut 3 bases from V and 0 bases from J, with 4 bases between. The germline V gene has CDR1 SGHRS and CDR2 YFSETQ. The CDR3 has 13 residues. The CDR3 nucleotides read TGCGCCAGCAGCTCCGACTCTGGAAACACCATATATTTT. It is translated as CASSSDSGNTIYF.

The chain couples TRBV20-1 to TRBJ2-7; 9 bases are a match to TRBD2. The germline V gene encodes CDR1 DFQATT and CDR2 SNEGSKA (reference sequence). V dropped 4 bases and J dropped 0; count of bases not matched to a gene: 4. CDR3 length: 14 amino acids. The CDR3 DNA sequence: TGCAGTGCTACGCCTAGCGGGGACTCCTACGAGCAGTACTTC. Its protein is CSATPSGDSYEQYF.